This T cell receptor (beta chain) is drawn from a study of cytomegalovirus exposure and HLA in healthy donors. General study points: The study recorded 164 TCR beta chains that were cytomegalovirus-associated.

The germline V gene has CDR1 SEHNR and CDR2 FQNEAQ (reference sequence). The CDR3 consists of 18 residues. Trimming cost V 5 bases and J 7 bases; bases outside gene matches: 12. Turning to this clone: Its antigen is unidentified.

PCR primers comprised 60 Vbeta and 13 Jbeta primers. Generated by immunoSEQ multiplex PCR, the TCRdb table keeps only in-frame clones and is missing some. The table includes about 200,000 clones, 79% detected once. The sequence was collected from a male donor in good health and CMV-seropositive. Sequenced material: PBMCs. The chain combines TRBV7-9 with TRBJ2-2; TRBD2 matches 14 bases. The DNA for the CDR3 is TGTGCCAGCAGCGCTCCGGGACTAGCGGGAGTTGGGGTCGGGGAGCTGTTTTTT. This encodes CASSAPGLAGVGVGELFF.